These 21 T cell receptor beta chains originate from one sample sequenced in a study of cytomegalovirus exposure and HLA in healthy donors. Assay used: immunoSEQ multiplex PCR; TCRdb lists only in-frame clones, some missing. The sample carries approximately 210,000 clones, about 82% recorded once. Sequenced input: PBMCs. The source is a woman in her late teens or twenties in good health and CMV-seronegative.

The chain recombines TRBV5-1 with TRBJ1-3; a weak D match, TRBD1 (5 bases). Germline CDR1 and CDR2: SGHRS and YFSETQ. V lost 0 bases and J lost 4, with 8 bases in between. The CDR3 loop spans 14 amino acids. CDR3 DNA: TGCGCCAGCAGCTTGGGACAGCAAGGAAACACCATATATTTT. Its protein is CASSLGQQGNTIYF.

Worth noting for this clone: The sample has other DNA sequences that encode this CDR3 too. This chain links TRBV18 with TRBJ2-6; no clear D gene. Germline values: CDR1 KGHSH, CDR2 LQKENI. The V gene lost 2 bases and the J gene lost 0 bases, with 5 bases spanning the gap. The CDR3 is made up of 15 amino acids. The CDR3 sequence: CASSPGGSGANVLTF. CDR3 in DNA: TGTGCCAGCTCACCAGGCGGCTCTGGGGCCAACGTCCTGACTTTC. Full variable domain (remainder filled in from reference TRBV18 and TRBJ2-6): NAGVMQNPRHLVRRRGQEARLRCSPMKGHSHVYWYRQLPEEGLKFMVYLQKENIIDESGMPKERFSAEFPKEGPSILRIQQVVRGDSAAYFCASSPGGSGANVLTFGAGSRLTVL.

The chain is built from TRBV4-1 and TRBJ2-7, with 13 bases aligning to TRBD2. V was pared by 2 bases and J by 6 bases, with 10 bases of the junction left unmatched. This CDR3 region has 17 residues. CDR1 is MGHRA, CDR2 YSYEKL, per germline. As DNA, the CDR3 is TGCGCCAGCAGCCAACAACTAGCGGGAGGGCCGGCGTCCGAGCAGTACTTC. This codes for CASSQQLAGGPASEQYF.

This rearrangement joins TRBV7-2 to TRBJ2-5; possibly TRBD2 for D (6 bases). This CDR3 is 18 amino acids long. Trimming shortened V by 1 base and J by 5 bases, and 23 bases separated the two germline ends. The V gene's germline CDR1 is SGHTA and CDR2 FQGNSA. Written as DNA, the CDR3 is TGTGCCAGCAGCTTAGGGGGCGGAGGCGGGCTAGCGCCCGAGACCCAGTACTTC. It specifies CASSLGGGGGLAPETQYF. Full variable domain (outside the CDR3, taken from reference TRBV7-2 and TRBJ2-5): GAGVSQSPSNKVTEKGKDVELRCDPISGHTALYWYRQSLGQGLEFLIYFQGNSAPDKSGLPSDRFSAERTGGSVSTLTIQRTQQEDSAVYLCASSLGGGGGLAPETQYFGPGTRLLVL.

V gene TRBV11-2 combines with J gene TRBJ1-1, with a weak D call TRBD1 (6 bases). Germline loops: CDR1 SGHAT, CDR2 FQNNGV. The CDR3 spans 14 residues. The V end lost 5 bases, the J end lost 2 bases, and 12 bases lay between the germline ends. This chain's CDR3 is CASSGGQLNTEAFF. The CDR3 region has the DNA TGTGCCAGCAGCGGTGGACAGCTTAACACTGAAGCTTTCTTT.

The chain links TRBV19 to TRBJ2-1; 11 bases are shared with TRBD1. Germline V lookup: CDR1 LNHDA, CDR2 SQIVND (reference sequence). V lost 4 bases to trimming and J lost 9 bases; unmatched junction nucleotides: 14. This CDR3 spans 17 amino acids. CDR3 in amino acids: CASSTSGPGQGGSEQFF. CDR3 nucleotide sequence: TGTGCCAGTAGTACGTCGGGACCGGGACAGGGGGGGAGTGAGCAGTTCTTC.

The rearrangement uses TRBV19 and TRBJ1-4, with 7 bases identical to TRBD1. Germline V CDR1 and CDR2: LNHDA, SQIVND (reference sequence). Unmatched junction bases numbered 6, after V lost 3 bases and J lost 11 bases. The CDR3 loop spans 13 amino acids. The chain's CDR3 is CASSIEDRRKLFF. CDR3 DNA: TGTGCCAGTAGTATTGAGGACAGGAGGAAACTGTTTTTT.

The V call is TRBV29-1, the J call TRBJ1-2, with D tentatively TRBD1 (6 bases). CDR1 and CDR2 (germline): SQVTM, ANQGSEA. This CDR3 has 13 residues. V lost 6 bases and J lost 6, with 17 bases in between. This CDR3 is CSVSIGGANGYTF. The CDR3 DNA sequence: TGCAGCGTATCCATTGGGGGGGCAAATGGCTACACCTTC. The full variable domain, rest sourced from reference TRBV29-1 and TRBJ1-2, is SAVISQKPSRDICQRGTSLTIQCQVDSQVTMMFWYRQQPGQSLTLIATANQGSEATYESGFVIDKFPISRPNLTFSTLTVSNMSPEDSSIYLCSVSIGGANGYTFGSGTRLTVV.

The chain recombines TRBV2 with TRBJ1-5; 7 bases map to TRBD1. Looked up from germline, CDR1 is SNHLY and CDR2 is FYNNEI. V shed 1 base, J shed 4 bases, and the junction held 1 base outside the gene matches. The CDR3 totals 14 residues. The CDR3: CASSEDRGNQPQHF. The CDR3 nucleotides are TGTGCCAGCAGTGAAGACAGGGGAAATCAGCCCCAGCATTTT.

This clone was detected a few times. The chain links TRBV4-1 to TRBJ2-1; no reliable D call. CDR3 length equals 13 residues. Germline V gives CDR1 MGHRA, CDR2 YSYEKL. Trimming shortened V by 0 bases and J by 9 bases, and 9 bases separated the two germline ends. For the CDR3, the DNA is TGCGCCAGCAGCCAAGAGGCGGTGGGTGAGCAGTTCTTC. Its translation is CASSQEAVGEQFF.

The chain employs TRBV11-2 and TRBJ1-2; D perhaps matches TRBD1 (6 bases). Trimming removed 0 bases at V and 3 bases at J, with 11 bases between. Germline V lookup: CDR1 SGHAT, CDR2 FQNNGV. The CDR3 is made up of 15 amino acids. The CDR3 DNA is TGTGCCAGCAGCTTAGAGGGGGCAGCTTACTATGGCTACACCTTC. Translation: CASSLEGAAYYGYTF.

The chain recombines TRBV7-8 with TRBJ1-5, with 7 bases fitting TRBD1. Germline trimming cut 5 bases from V and 6 bases from J; bases unmatched to any gene: 10. The CDR3 has 15 amino acids. Germline V gene data show CDR1 as SGHVS and CDR2 as FQNEAQ. CDR3 residues: CASSKVGGSSQPQHF. The CDR3 DNA sequence: TGTGCCAGCAGCAAGGTAGGGGGCTCAAGTCAGCCCCAGCATTTT.

This clone showed up just once. This rearrangement joins TRBV6-5 to TRBJ2-2; 8 bases match TRBD2. Trimming at V came to 6 bases and at J to 2 bases, leaving 5 bases not matched to a gene. The germline V gene encodes CDR1 MNHEY and CDR2 SVGAGI. This CDR3 is 15 amino acids long. The CDR3 reads CASSNSGVNTGELFF. The DNA of the CDR3 is TGTGCCAGCAGCAATAGCGGGGTTAACACCGGGGAGCTGTTTTTT.

This chain joins TRBV6-5 and TRBJ1-4, with a weak D call TRBD1 (6 bases). V gave up 7 bases and J gave up 8 bases, with 11 bases separating them. Germline assignment: CDR1 MNHEY and CDR2 SVGAGI. The CDR3 is made up of 12 amino acids. This CDR3 is CASKTGWEKLFF. Written as DNA, the CDR3 is TGTGCCAGCAAAACAGGGTGGGAAAAACTGTTTTTT.

This clone was detected only once. V and J are TRBV7-9 and TRBJ1-3; TRBD1 matches 8 bases. The CDR3 totals 16 residues. The V gene end was trimmed by 5 bases and the J gene end by 0 bases; junction bases not matched to a gene: 6. Germline CDR1 reads SEHNR; CDR2 reads FQNEAQ (reference sequence). Written as DNA, the CDR3 is TGTGCCAGCAGCCCCAGTGGGACAGGCTCTGGAAACACCATATATTTT. Amino acid sequence: CASSPSGTGSGNTIYF.

The rearrangement joins TRBV19 to TRBJ2-7; 10 nucleotides line up with TRBD2. The CDR3 extends over 14 amino acids. Germline trimming cut 4 bases from V and 6 bases from J; bases unmatched to any gene: 6. Germline V CDR1 and CDR2: LNHDA, SQIVND (reference sequence). DNA of the CDR3: TGTGCCAGTAGTACGGTAGCGGGAGGCGGCGAGCAGTACTTC. Its protein product is CASSTVAGGGEQYF.

The genes are TRBV5-5 and TRBJ1-5; D not certain. Germline lookup yields CDR1 SGHKS and CDR2 YYEKEE (reference sequence). The V end lost 4 bases, the J end lost 4 bases, and 15 bases lay between the germline ends. The CDR3 has 15 residues. In DNA, the CDR3 is TGTGCCAGCAGCCCTAGGCCCGATATTAATCAGCCCCAGCATTTT. This gives the protein CASSPRPDINQPQHF.

The rearrangement links TRBV4-2 to TRBJ1-1; 10 positions match TRBD1. CDR1 is LGHNA, CDR2 YNFKEQ, per germline. The CDR3 consists of 18 residues. The V and J ends lost 2 bases and 4 bases, in that order; junction bases with no gene match: 13. The CDR3 DNA sequence: TGTGCCAGCAGCCAACCCTTCCCGGGACAGGGGTTTGGCACTGAAGCTTTCTTT. Translated, it gives CASSQPFPGQGFGTEAFF.

CDR3 nucleotides: TGTGCCATCAGTGAGTCCCGGGACAACCCCGTGACCGGGGAGCTGTTTTTT. This sequence encodes CAISESRDNPVTGELFF. J is TRBJ2-2 and V is TRBV10-3; TRBD1 might be the D (6 bases). Trimming removed 0 bases from V and 5 bases from J, with 16 bases in between. The germline CDR1 and CDR2 sequences are ENHRY and SYGVKD. This CDR3 is built from 17 residues.

V is TRBV27 and J is TRBJ1-2, with D possibly matching TRBD1 (6 bases). Trimming left V 3 bases short and J 5 bases short, with 22 bases between. Germline V CDR1 and CDR2: MNHEY, SMNVEV (reference sequence). The CDR3 consists of 17 residues. The CDR3 region is CASSLIGGLINHYGYTF. In nucleotides, the CDR3 is TGTGCCAGCAGTTTGATCGGGGGGCTAATCAACCATTATGGCTACACCTTC.

The chain combines TRBV14 with TRBJ1-2; tentative D call: TRBD1 (5 bases). The V gene lost 1 base and the J gene lost 8 bases, with 20 bases spanning the gap. Germline V lookup: CDR1 SGHDN, CDR2 FVKESK. This CDR3 has 16 residues. The CDR3 region has the DNA TGTGCCAGCAGCCAAGGATACCAGGGTACGGGGGTGGGCTACACCTTC. Its protein is CASSQGYQGTGVGYTF.